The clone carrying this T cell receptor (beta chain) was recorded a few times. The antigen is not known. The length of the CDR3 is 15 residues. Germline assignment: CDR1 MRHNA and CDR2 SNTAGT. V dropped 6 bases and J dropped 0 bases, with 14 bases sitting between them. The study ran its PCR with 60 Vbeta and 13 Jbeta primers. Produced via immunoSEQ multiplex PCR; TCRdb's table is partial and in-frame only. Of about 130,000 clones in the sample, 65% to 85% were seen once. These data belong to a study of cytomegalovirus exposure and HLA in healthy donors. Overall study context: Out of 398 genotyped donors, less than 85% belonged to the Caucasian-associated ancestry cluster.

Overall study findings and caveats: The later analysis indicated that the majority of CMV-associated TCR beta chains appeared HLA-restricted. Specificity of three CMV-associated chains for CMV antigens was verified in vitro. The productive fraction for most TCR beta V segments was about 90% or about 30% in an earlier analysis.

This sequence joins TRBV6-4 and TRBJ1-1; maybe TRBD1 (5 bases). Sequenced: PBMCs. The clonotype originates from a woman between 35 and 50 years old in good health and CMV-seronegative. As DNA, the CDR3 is TGTGCCAGCAGGCCAGGGCCTTTCATGAACACTGAAGCTTTCTTT. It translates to CASRPGPFMNTEAFF.